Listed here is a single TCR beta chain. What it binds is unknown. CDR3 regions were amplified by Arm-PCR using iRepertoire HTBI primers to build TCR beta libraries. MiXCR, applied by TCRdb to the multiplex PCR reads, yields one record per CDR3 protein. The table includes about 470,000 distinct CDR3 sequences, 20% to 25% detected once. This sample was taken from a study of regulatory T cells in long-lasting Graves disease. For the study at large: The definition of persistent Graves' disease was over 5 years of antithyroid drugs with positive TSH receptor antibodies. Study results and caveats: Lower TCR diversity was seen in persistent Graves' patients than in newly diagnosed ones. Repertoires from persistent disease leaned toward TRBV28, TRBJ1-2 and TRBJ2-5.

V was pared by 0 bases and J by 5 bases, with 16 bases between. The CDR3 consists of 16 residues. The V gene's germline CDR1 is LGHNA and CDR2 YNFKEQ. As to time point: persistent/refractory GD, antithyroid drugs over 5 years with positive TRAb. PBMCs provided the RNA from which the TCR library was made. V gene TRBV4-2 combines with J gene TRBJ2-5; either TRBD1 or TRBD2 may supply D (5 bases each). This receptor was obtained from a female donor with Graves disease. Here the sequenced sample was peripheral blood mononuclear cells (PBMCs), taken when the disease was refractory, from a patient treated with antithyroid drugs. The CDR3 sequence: CASSQDRLGEWETQYF. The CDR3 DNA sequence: TGTGCCAGCAGCCAAGATCGGTTGGGGGAGTGGGAGACCCAGTACTTC.